This entry lists 13 T cell receptor beta chains sequenced from one sample in a study of cytomegalovirus exposure and HLA in healthy donors. The PCR had 60 Vbeta and 13 Jbeta primers. Assay used: immunoSEQ multiplex PCR; TCRdb lists only in-frame clones, some missing. Here the sample spans about 150,000 clones, around 80% being singletons. The source material was PBMCs. The receptors come from a middle-aged woman in good health and CMV-seronegative.

The V call is TRBV15, the J call TRBJ2-7; TRBD1 might be the D (5 bases). Germline loops: CDR1 LNHNV, CDR2 YYDKDF (reference sequence). This CDR3 is 16 amino acids long. V was trimmed by 1 base and J by 0 bases, leaving 13 bases between them. The CDR3 loop is CATSRARQSSSYEQYF. The CDR3 DNA reads TGTGCCACCAGCAGAGCTCGACAGTCGAGCTCCTACGAGCAGTACTTC.

The chain uses TRBV5-1 and TRBJ1-1; D not certain. CDR1 is SGHRS, CDR2 YFSETQ, per germline. The germline V and J ends were trimmed by 4 bases and 5 bases, with 6 bases remaining between them. This CDR3 comprises 11 residues. The CDR3: CASSGSTEAFF. CDR3 in DNA: TGCGCCAGCAGCGGGAGTACTGAAGCTTTCTTT.

This clone was picked up a small number of times. J is TRBJ2-1 and V is TRBV2; 8 bases map to TRBD1. The CDR3 consists of 17 residues. V dropped 5 bases and J dropped 0; count of bases not matched to a gene: 9. Germline CDR1 is SNHLY and CDR2 is FYNNEI. CDR3 amino acids: CASSLLPGQASYNEQFF. CDR3 DNA sequence: TGTGCCAGCAGTTTACTCCCGGGACAGGCCTCCTACAATGAGCAGTTCTTC.

The chain joins TRBV28 to TRBJ1-1; D unclear. This CDR3 contains 11 residues. V was trimmed by 9 bases and J by 3 bases, leaving 8 bases between them. The germline V gene has CDR1 MDHEN and CDR2 SYDVKM. The CDR3 nucleotides read TGTGCCAGTTCGTCGGACACTGAAGCTTTCTTT. As protein: CASSSDTEAFF.

The chain employs TRBV28 and TRBJ2-5; possibly TRBD2 for D (6 bases). V lost 4 bases and J lost 1, with 10 bases in between. There are 14 residues in the CDR3. The germline gives CDR1 MDHEN, CDR2 SYDVKM. This chain's CDR3 is CASSWRGFQETQYF. The CDR3 DNA reads TGTGCCAGCAGTTGGAGGGGTTTCCAAGAGACCCAGTACTTC.

The rearrangement uses TRBV4-2 and TRBJ2-5, with D perhaps matching TRBD1 (6 bases). Trimming shortened V by 4 bases and J by 2 bases, and 14 bases separated the two germline ends. Germline V lookup: CDR1 LGHNA, CDR2 YNFKEQ. There are 15 residues in the CDR3. The CDR3 is CASSLNPGTQETQYF. CDR3 DNA: TGTGCCAGCAGCCTGAACCCCGGGACACAAGAGACCCAGTACTTC.

The V call is TRBV19, the J call TRBJ1-1; D unresolved. There are 14 residues in the CDR3. Germline CDR1 is LNHDA and CDR2 is SQIVND (reference sequence). Between the trimmed V and J ends, which lost 6 bases and 1 base, there was a span of 12 bases. CDR3 in amino acids: CASRSRGANTEAFF. The CDR3 DNA reads as TGTGCCAGTAGAAGCCGAGGAGCGAACACTGAAGCTTTCTTT.

This chain joins TRBV6-6 and TRBJ1-5; 10 bases are a match to TRBD1. CDR1 is MNHNY, CDR2 SVGAGI, per germline (reference sequence). With 2 bases clipped from V and 2 bases from J, the junction kept 3 bases outside the gene matches. The CDR3 totals 16 residues. Here the CDR3 reads CASSYTGTGGNQPQHF. The CDR3 coding sequence is TGTGCCAGCAGTTACACGGGGACAGGGGGCAATCAGCCCCAGCATTTT.

Regarding this clone: Other DNA sequences in the same sample also yield this CDR3. In DNA, the CDR3 is TGTGCCAGCAGCCCCGGACAGGGAGCAGATACGCAGTATTTT. Its translation: CASSPGQGADTQYF. This chain uses TRBV5-6 with TRBJ2-3, with TRBD1 matching over 8 bases. Per the germline V gene, CDR1 is SGHDT and CDR2 is YYEEEE. The V and J ends lost 4 bases and 4 bases, in that order; junction bases with no gene match: 5. This CDR3 contains 14 residues.

CDR3: CASSPTGNTGELFF. As DNA, the CDR3 is TGCGCCAGCAGCCCCACAGGGAATACCGGGGAGCTGTTTTTT. The genes are TRBV10-2 and TRBJ2-2; tentatively, D is TRBD1 (6 bases). The CDR3 has 14 amino acids. Trimming left V 6 bases short and J 5 bases short, with 13 bases between. Germline V CDR1 and CDR2: WSHSY, SAAADI.

V is TRBV13 and J is TRBJ1-1; D remains ambiguous. The V and J ends lost 2 bases and 2 bases respectively, with 12 bases between them. The CDR3 sequence is 15 residues long. Germline CDR1 PRHDT, CDR2 FYEKMQ (reference sequence). CDR3 nucleotides: TGTGCCAGCAGCTTAAGGTCACAGCCTAACACTGAAGCTTTCTTT. Protein product: CASSLRSQPNTEAFF. Full variable domain (rest looked up from reference TRBV13 and TRBJ1-1): AAGVIQSPRHLIKEKRETATLKCYPIPRHDTVYWYQQGPGQDPQFLISFYEKMQSDKGSIPDRFSAQQFSDYHSELNMSSLELGDSALYFCASSLRSQPNTEAFFGQGTRLTVV.

The rearrangement joins TRBV19 to TRBJ1-2; tentatively, D is TRBD1 (6 bases). The length of the CDR3 is 12 residues. V lost 7 bases to trimming and J lost 3 bases, with 9 bases between them. The germline gives CDR1 LNHDA, CDR2 SQIVND (reference sequence). CDR3 sequence reads: CASTPGDYGYTF. Written as DNA, the CDR3 is TGTGCCAGTACCCCAGGGGACTATGGCTACACCTTC.

The chain combines TRBV6-1 with TRBJ2-5; possible D gene TRBD1, 6 bases. The closer fit of TRBJ2-7 to the DNA end suggests the J call may be wrong. The CDR3 contains 14 residues. The germline V gene encodes CDR1 MNHNS and CDR2 SASEGT. In DNA, the CDR3 is TGTGCCAGCAGTGAAGGCGCAGGGGTGAACGAGCAGTACTTC. This sequence encodes CASSEGAGVNEQYF.